This TCR beta chain was retrieved from a study of radiation and T cells in renal cell carcinoma. Findings and limits, study-wide: Top tumor clonotypes rose in blood 2 weeks post-radiation, then contracted.

This CDR3 spans 13 amino acids. Trimming left V 1 base short and J 3 bases short, with 6 bases between. CDR1 and CDR2 from the germline V gene are SGHTA and FQGNSA. Regarding time point: blood 4 weeks post-SBRT, at nephrectomy. Noted treatment: 15 Gy SBRT to primary tumor, nephrectomy 4 weeks later. This clone was recorded a few times. What it binds is unknown. Here immunoSEQ multiplex PCR was the method, and the copy in TCRdb shows in-frame clones only, minus some. The table shows about 43,000 clones, with roughly 82% occurring only once. The material was blood, obtained from a patient whose treatment included radiotherapy and nephrectomy. The J gene is TRBJ1-1, the V gene TRBV7-2, with D uncertain. This TCR was sampled from a woman in her 70s with renal cell carcinoma. The CDR3 DNA is TGTGCCAGCAGCTTAGAGTACTACACTGAAGCTTTCTTT. Protein sequence: CASSLEYYTEAFF.